This T cell receptor beta chain came from a study of PD-1 blockade in classical Hodgkin lymphoma. At the level of the study: Treatment was intravenous nivolumab, 3 mg/kg every 2 weeks, until progression.

V was cut by 4 bases and J by 0 bases, with 12 bases left in between. CDR3 length equals 15 residues. Per the germline V gene, CDR1 is SGHAT and CDR2 is FQNNGV. Sample time point: cycle 4 day 1 (C4D1), after more than 5 weeks of nivolumab. Every one of the patients relapsed after autologous stem cell transplantation (brentuximab vedotin exposure was variable). In the case of this clone: Its antigen is unidentified.

Notes on the study in general: Exclusion covered patients beginning nivolumab under 1 year post-ASCT. Reports indicated that newly diagnosed patients had lower baseline TCR diversity than healthy donors did. Significantly greater TCR diversity emerged by C4D1 in CD4+ cells but not CD8+ cells.

Repertoires were generated with immunoSEQ multiplex PCR, while TCRdb's copy carries only in-frame clones and drops some. This table holds around 30,000 clones, 70% to 80% found once. The V and J genes are TRBV11-2 and TRBJ1-2; no reliable D call. Sequencing was performed on peripheral blood mononuclear cells (PBMCs), taken before the fourth cycle of nivolumab. The receptor was isolated from a human donor with classical Hodgkin lymphoma. This chain's CDR3 is CASSSSYSANYGYTF. DNA for the CDR3: TGTGCCAGCAGCTCTTCATATAGCGCTAACTATGGCTACACCTTC.